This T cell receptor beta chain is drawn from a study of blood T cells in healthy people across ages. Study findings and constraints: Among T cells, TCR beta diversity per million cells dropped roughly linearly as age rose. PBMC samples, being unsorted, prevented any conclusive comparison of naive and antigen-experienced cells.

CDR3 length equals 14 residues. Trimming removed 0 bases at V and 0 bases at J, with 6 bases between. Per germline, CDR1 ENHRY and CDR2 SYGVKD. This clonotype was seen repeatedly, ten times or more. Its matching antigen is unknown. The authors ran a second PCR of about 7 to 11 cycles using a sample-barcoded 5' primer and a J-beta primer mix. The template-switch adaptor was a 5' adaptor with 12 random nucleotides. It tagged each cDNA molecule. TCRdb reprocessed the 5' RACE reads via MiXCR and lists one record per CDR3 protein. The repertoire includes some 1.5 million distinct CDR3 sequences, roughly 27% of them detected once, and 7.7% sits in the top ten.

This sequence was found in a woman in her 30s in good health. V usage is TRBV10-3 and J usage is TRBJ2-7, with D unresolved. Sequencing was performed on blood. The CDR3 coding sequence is TGTGCCATCAGTGAGTCGGGCCTCTCCTACGAGCAGTACTTC. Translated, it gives CAISESGLSYEQYF.